The next 25 T cell receptor beta chains were all read from a single sample in a study of T-cell reconstitution after alpha-beta-depleted transplantation in children. The authors prepared the TCRbeta library with unique molecular identifiers. In TCRdb, the PCR reads were re-called with MiXCR into one record per CDR3 protein. In the table there are about 900,000 distinct CDR3 sequences, roughly 29% of which are singletons. Sample: PBMCs, mostly from graft donor cells, taken 360 days after TCRalphabeta/CD19-depleted stem cell transplant. The receptors here all came from a boy under two years old who had a stem cell transplant for SCID, so the T cells may come from the graft donor.

The CDR3 nucleotides read TGTGCCAGCAGCCCAGACCCTACAGGGCCAAACTATGGCTACACCTTC. It yields the protein CASSPDPTGPNYGYTF. The chain joins TRBV9 to TRBJ1-2, with D perhaps matching TRBD1 (6 bases). In germline, CDR1 is SGDLS, CDR2 YYNGEE. Trimming stripped 4 bases from V and 2 bases from J, with 18 bases between. This CDR3 contains 16 residues.

The V gene is TRBV4-2, the J gene TRBJ2-5; the match to TRBD2 covers 8 bases. Trimming took 2 bases from V and 3 from J; bases not matched to a gene: 5. The CDR3 consists of 15 residues. Germline V CDR1 and CDR2: LGHNA, YNFKEQ. This CDR3 reads CASSQLGLGEETQYF. The CDR3, as DNA: TGTGCCAGCAGCCAACTGGGACTAGGGGAAGAGACCCAGTACTTC.

This clonotype has a count of ten or more. The V call is TRBV7-9, the J call TRBJ1-4; tentatively, D is TRBD1 (5 bases). Germline lookup yields CDR1 SEHNR and CDR2 FQNEAQ (reference sequence). The length of the CDR3 is 16 residues. V lost 3 bases, J lost 2 bases, and 13 bases lay in between. CDR3 in amino acids: CASSFDGDSTNEKLFF. The CDR3 DNA sequence: TGTGCCAGCAGCTTTGACGGGGACTCGACTAATGAAAAACTGTTTTTT. Combining the CDR3 with reference TRBV7-9 and TRBJ1-4 gives the whole variable domain DTGVSQNPRHKITKRGQNVTFRCDPISEHNRLYWYRQTLGQGPEFLTYFQNEAQLEKSRLLSDRFSAERPKGSFSTLEIQRTEQGDSAMYLCASSFDGDSTNEKLFFGSGTQLSVL.

The CDR3 coding sequence is TGCAGCGGCTCCGGGACAGGGAGTGTCAATGAGCAGTTCTTC. Translation gives CSGSGTGSVNEQFF. The V gene is TRBV29-1, the J gene TRBJ2-1; the match to TRBD1 covers 9 bases. The CDR3 contains 14 residues. In germline, CDR1 is SQVTM, CDR2 ANQGSEA. V lost 7 bases and J lost 6; bases outside the gene matches: 10.

The chain couples TRBV9 to TRBJ2-1, with TRBD2 matching over 12 bases. J gave up 1 base and V 0 bases, and 5 bases lay outside the gene matches. The CDR3 is made up of 18 amino acids. CDR1 is SGDLS, CDR2 YYNGEE, per germline. CDR3 DNA: TGTGCCAGCAGCGTAGGTCTAGCGGGGGGGCATTCCTACAATGAGCAGTTCTTC. Amino acids: CASSVGLAGGHSYNEQFF.

This sequence joins TRBV6-2 or TRBV6-3 and TRBJ2-1; D unclear. The CDR3 covers 15 residues. The V gene's germline CDR1 is MNHEY and CDR2 SVGEGT. V lost 5 bases, J lost 3 bases, and 14 bases lay in between. The CDR3 DNA is TGTGCCAGCAGTCGCCCTACGTTAGGCTACAATGAGCAGTTCTTC. Its protein product is CASSRPTLGYNEQFF.

The DNA for the CDR3 is TGCAGTGCTAGCCCCAGGACTAGCGGACGCACAGATACGCAGTATTTT. It is translated as CSASPRTSGRTDTQYF. This chain connects TRBV20-1 to TRBJ2-3; 10 bases are shared with TRBD2. Per the germline V gene, CDR1 is DFQATT and CDR2 is SNEGSKA (reference sequence). The trim removed 3 bases at V and 1 base at J, leaving 7 bases unmatched. The CDR3 contains 16 residues.

V is TRBV5-1 and J is TRBJ2-5; D may be TRBD2 (6 bases). The CDR3 is made up of 15 amino acids. Trimming stripped 0 bases from V and 4 bases from J, with 13 bases between. The germline V gene has CDR1 SGHRS and CDR2 YFSETQ. CDR3 sequence: CASSLGRGGAETQYF. As DNA, the CDR3 is TGCGCCAGCAGCTTGGGCAGAGGCGGGGCAGAGACCCAGTACTTC.

The chain uses TRBV11-1 and TRBJ2-1; D is possibly TRBD2 (5 bases). The CDR3 covers 18 residues. Trimming stripped 5 bases from V and 6 bases from J, with 26 bases between. Germline V lookup: CDR1 SGHAT, CDR2 FQDESV (reference sequence). In DNA, the CDR3 is TGTGCCAGCAGCCAGAGACCAGATTGGCGGGTGTTTGGCAATGAGCAGTTCTTC. Translation gives CASSQRPDWRVFGNEQFF.

This clonotype appeared a few times. J is TRBJ2-7 and V is TRBV29-1, with unresolved D. This CDR3 has 13 amino acids. Germline lookup yields CDR1 SQVTM and CDR2 ANQGSEA. V lost 2 bases to trimming and J lost 5 bases, with 13 bases between them. The DNA for the CDR3 is TGCAGCGTTGAAACCTGGGGTTGGGACGAGCAGTACTTC. It yields the protein CSVETWGWDEQYF.

V gene TRBV6-5 combines with J gene TRBJ2-5; D tentatively reads TRBD1 or TRBD2 (5 bases each). Deletions cut 4 bases from V and 2 bases from J, with 8 bases between. The CDR3 covers 13 residues. Germline V gene sequence: CDR1 MNHEY, CDR2 SVGAGI. CDR3 protein: CASSWGNQETQYF. CDR3 DNA sequence: TGTGCCAGCAGTTGGGGGAATCAAGAGACCCAGTACTTC.

This clonotype was recorded at least ten times. The V gene is TRBV27, the J gene TRBJ2-3, with 11 bases matching TRBD1. Germline V gene sequence: CDR1 MNHEY, CDR2 SMNVEV (reference sequence). V trimming: 8 bases; J trimming: 9 bases; junction bases outside the gene matches: 7. CDR3 length: 13 amino acids. CDR3 DNA sequence: TGTGCCAGCGGGACAGGGGGTGTCTTAACGCAGTATTTT. The encoded protein is CASGTGGVLTQYF.

The chain uses TRBV11-2 and TRBJ1-5; tentative D call: TRBD1 (5 bases). Germline V gene lookup returns CDR1 SGHAT and CDR2 FQNNGV. V lost 2 bases, J lost 3 bases, and 20 bases lay in between. The CDR3 is made up of 18 amino acids. The CDR3 reads CASSLFSDVGGYNQPQHF. CDR3 DNA: TGTGCCAGCAGCTTATTCAGCGATGTCGGGGGGTACAATCAGCCCCAGCATTTT. Combining the CDR3 with reference TRBV11-2 and TRBJ1-5 gives the whole variable domain EAGVAQSPRYKIIEKRQSVAFWCNPISGHATLYWYQQILGQGPKLLIQFQNNGVVDDSQLPKDRFSAERLKGVDSTLKIQPAKLEDSAVYLCASSLFSDVGGYNQPQHFGDGTRLSIL.

The genes are TRBV4-2 and TRBJ1-2, with D unclear. The CDR3 is made up of 15 amino acids. CDR1 LGHNA and CDR2 YNFKEQ come from the germline V gene. The V end was cut by 1 base, the J end by 6 bases, with 15 bases between. DNA for the CDR3: TGTGCCAGCAGCCAAGGAGCCCCAGGCCCCAATGGCTACACCTTC. It encodes CASSQGAPGPNGYTF.

The chain joins TRBV20-1 to TRBJ2-1, with D maybe TRBD1 (5 bases). Trimming took 3 bases from V and 4 from J, leaving 16 bases between them. The CDR3 has 15 amino acids. The germline CDR1 and CDR2 sequences are DFQATT and SNEGSKA (reference sequence). The CDR3 nucleotides read TGCAGTGCTAGGACAGTCAGGGCCGGGTACAATGAGCAGTTCTTC. It encodes CSARTVRAGYNEQFF.

The V and J genes are TRBV5-5 and TRBJ2-3; D not certain. This CDR3 contains 13 residues. V was pared by 1 base and J by 7 bases, with 10 bases between. Germline CDR1 SGHKS, CDR2 YYEKEE (reference sequence). The CDR3 region is CASSLLDRNTQYF. For the CDR3, the DNA is TGTGCCAGCAGCTTGTTAGATCGAAATACGCAGTATTTT.

This clonotype appeared a few times. This chain uses TRBV20-1 with TRBJ2-5; 9 nucleotides align to TRBD1. The CDR3 totals 14 residues. Germline-derived CDR1 and CDR2 are DFQATT and SNEGSKA (reference sequence). Losses at the gene ends were 0 bases for V and 5 bases for J; bases not matched to a gene: 4. CDR3 in DNA: TGCAGTGCTAGAGACGACAGGGGGAGGGAGACCCAGTACTTC. This translates into CSARDDRGRETQYF.

This clonotype was counted between two and nine times. This chain connects TRBV5-1 to TRBJ2-1, with 7 bases matching TRBD1. V lost 4 bases to trimming and J lost 1 base; unmatched junction nucleotides: 8. Per the germline V gene, CDR1 is SGHRS and CDR2 is YFSETQ. The length of the CDR3 is 16 residues. DNA of the CDR3: TGCGCCAGCAGCAACCCGGGACAGAATTCCTACAATGAGCAGTTCTTC. It encodes CASSNPGQNSYNEQFF.

The V call is TRBV11-2, the J call TRBJ2-1; D is unresolved. This CDR3 is built from 10 residues. CDR1 SGHAT and CDR2 FQNNGV come from the germline V gene. The V end lost 2 bases, the J end lost 10 bases, and 3 bases lay between the germline ends. DNA of the CDR3: TGTGCCAGCAGCTTAACCGAGCAGTTCTTC. Its protein product is CASSLTEQFF. The entire variable domain, with the rest obtained from reference TRBV11-2 and TRBJ2-1, is as follows: EAGVAQSPRYKIIEKRQSVAFWCNPISGHATLYWYQQILGQGPKLLIQFQNNGVVDDSQLPKDRFSAERLKGVDSTLKIQPAKLEDSAVYLCASSLTEQFFGPGTRLTVL.

This clonotype was seen more than once but under ten times. The chain joins TRBV12-3 or TRBV12-4 to TRBJ1-2; D might be TRBD1 (6 bases). The CDR3 extends over 13 amino acids. V gave up 5 bases and J gave up 8 bases, with 15 bases separating them. The CDR3 DNA follows: TGTGCCAGCAGTCCAACAGGGTTCGGCGGCTACACCTTC. Translating gives CASSPTGFGGYTF.

This clonotype was seen a few times. The CDR3 DNA sequence: TGCGCCAGCAGCCCGGGCTCCGAGGGCCAGTACTTC. Translated: CASSPGSEGQYF. The chain couples TRBV5-1 to TRBJ2-5; a weak D match, TRBD2 (5 bases). The germline CDR1 and CDR2 sequences are SGHRS and YFSETQ. The V gene lost 4 bases and the J gene lost 10 bases, with 14 bases spanning the gap. This CDR3 has 12 residues.

This CDR3 reads CASLRRTDTQYF. CDR3 nucleotide sequence: TGTGCCAGTCTCCGTCGCACAGATACGCAGTATTTT. V gene TRBV2 combines with J gene TRBJ2-3; D ambiguous. The V end was cut by 9 bases, the J end by 1 base, with 8 bases between. The V gene's germline CDR1 is SNHLY and CDR2 FYNNEI. The CDR3 is 12 amino acids.

This clonotype was seen a few times. J is TRBJ2-5 and V is TRBV12-3 or TRBV12-4, with TRBD2 as a possible D gene (5 bases). V lost 2 bases and J 1 base, leaving 11 bases between the germline ends. The CDR3 is 15 residues long. CDR3: CASSLMRDTQETQYF. CDR3 bases: TGTGCCAGCAGTTTAATGAGGGATACCCAAGAGACCCAGTACTTC.

This chain connects TRBV20-1 to TRBJ1-2; the D gene is possibly TRBD1 (5 bases). This CDR3 spans 16 amino acids. Germline values: CDR1 DFQATT, CDR2 SNEGSKA (reference sequence). The V end was cut by 0 bases, the J end by 0 bases, with 14 bases between. CDR3 residues: CSARDRQGAPNYGYTF. The DNA for the CDR3 is TGCAGTGCTAGAGATCGGCAAGGGGCCCCTAACTATGGCTACACCTTC.

The gene calls are TRBV20-1 and TRBJ1-2; D remains ambiguous. Looked up from germline, CDR1 is DFQATT and CDR2 is SNEGSKA (reference sequence). Trimming pared 3 bases from V and 8 bases from J, leaving 13 bases between. This CDR3 is built from 12 residues. The CDR3 nucleotides are TGCAGTGCTAGGAACTCGACCTGGGGCTACACCTTC. Protein product: CSARNSTWGYTF.